One T cell receptor (beta chain) is described in this entry. Its antigen remains unidentified. Base qualities are not recorded, but no much larger clone differs from it by a single base. From a lookup of the germline V gene, CDR1 and CDR2 are SNHLY and FYNNEI. The CDR3 spans 12 residues, from the cysteine through the phenylalanine. The kept DNA is CDR3 alone, 36 bases in frame from the first base. Trimming costs V 4 bases and J 5 bases, and their ends lie 9 bases apart. This sample stems from a study of OX40 agonist ivuxolimab in advanced cancers. As for the study more broadly: The costimulatory receptor OX40 (CD134) was targeted by ivuxolimab, a fully human IgG2 agonistic monoclonal antibody. Intravenous ivuxolimab was administered to patients every 2 weeks at six dose levels: 0.01, 0.1, 0.3, 1.5, 3 and 10 mg/kg. Among the roughly 50 dose-escalation patients, 19 had hepatocellular carcinoma, some 15 melanoma, 9 renal cell carcinoma and 9 head and neck cancer. The dose-escalation cohort was over 70% male with a mean age of about 54 years, ranging from about 20 to 85. Prior anti-PD-1, anti-PD-L1 or anti-CTLA-4 therapy was permitted, and checkpoint inhibitors had been received by about two fifths of dose-escalation patients. Three dose-escalation patients achieved partial responses, one with hepatocellular carcinoma and two with cutaneous melanoma. The purpose of peripheral TCRbeta sequencing was to test whether ivuxolimab changed TCR sequence diversity and led to clonal T-cell expansion. The paper covers the monotherapy dose-escalation part of the phase I ivuxolimab trial, which included N of about 50 patients.

The trial excluded patients who had a history of autoimmune disease or who were on systemic immunosuppression. In every dose cohort, peripheral blood was drawn for TCR sequencing at baseline, cycle 4 day 1, and cycle 7 day 1. The samples were taken from a phase I, first-in-human, multicenter, open-label dose-escalation trial of ivuxolimab. Adults with locally advanced or metastatic melanoma, renal cell, hepatocellular, or head and neck squamous cell carcinoma were enrolled in the trial. Before TCR sequencing, CD4+ T cells and CD8+ T cells from peripheral blood were sorted into separate populations. For sequencing of the TCRbeta CDR3 region, genomic DNA was extracted from the sorted cells. The immunoSEQ Assay was used to sequence the TCRbeta CDR3 regions. TCRdb mirrors the immuneACCESS table, restricted to in-frame sequences. Some clones are absent from its copies; in checked studies, under half trace to an unresolved V gene, and the reason for the others is unknown. Here the sample has 9,500 to 15,000 clones; roughly 71% occur a single time. The ten largest clones capture about 12% of the sample.

The study at large found these results: At doses of 0.1 to 3.0 mg/kg, clonal expansion of both CD4+ and CD8+ blood T cells was observed from baseline to week 6. Which antigens the clonally expanded peripheral T cells were specific for was not determined. In the 0.1-3.0 mg/kg groups, partial responders had among the lowest normalized peripheral clonal expansion, particularly in CD8+ T cells. Low levels of normalized T-cell clonal expansion were also seen in some patients who did not respond. After ivuxolimab, CD8+ T cells had more expanded clones than CD4+ T cells on average.

The TCR comes from an adult with an advanced solid tumor such as melanoma, head and neck, liver or kidney cancer. Sequenced material: CD4+ or CD8+ T cells sorted from blood, taken in a trial of the OX40 agonist ivuxolimab. The chain employs TRBV2 and TRBJ2-7; the best D guess is TRBD1, with 5 bases matching. DNA sequence: TGTGCCAGCAGTGTCCAGGGTAACGAGCAGTACTTC. This is translated as CASSVQGNEQYF.